What follows is one T cell receptor beta chain and its context. The sample is drawn from a study of blood T cells in healthy people across ages. The CDR3 is 15 residues long. The J segment lost 7 bases and the V segment lost 0 bases, leaving 6 bases of the junction unmatched. Per the germline V gene, CDR1 is LGHNA and CDR2 is YSLEER. Primers used in a second PCR of about 7 to 12 cycles were a sample-barcoded 5' primer and a J-beta primer mix. TCRdb re-derived calls from the 5' RACE reads in MiXCR, one entry per CDR3 protein. This table has about 780,000 distinct CDR3 sequences, less than 60% appearing once. Roughly 10 milliliters of peripheral blood were drawn from each donor.

Specimen: blood. The clonotype comes from a man at least 80 years old in good health. The chain combines TRBV4-3 with TRBJ2-4; TRBD1 agrees at 7 bases. Here the CDR3 DNA reads TGCGCCAGCAGCCAAGAGCAGGGGGTATCCAACATTCAGTACTTC. Encoded protein: CASSQEQGVSNIQYF.